These T cell receptor beta chains were read from a single sample in a study of blood T cell repertoires in COVID-19. Generated by immunoSEQ multiplex PCR, the TCRdb table keeps only in-frame clones and is missing some. The sample gives 180,000 or so clones, about 86% of which show up once; 8% to 10% is in the top ten. Sequencing was done on a sample of peripheral blood. These TCRs come from a man in his 60s with acute or convalescent COVID-19. The CDR3 runs from the conserved cysteine through the conserved F or W. Each record gives: J gene, D gene, clone size, V gene, CDR3 length, CDR3 DNA, CDR3 protein. The D gene is left open where the match is weak. Not all rows give a size; the values are once, few, many and, for expanded clones, a class.

>TRBJ2-1|TRBD2|NA|TRBV3-1/TRBV3-2|16
TGTGCCAGCAGCCAATCGACTAGCGGGAGGGGGAATGAGCAGTTCTTC
CASSQSTSGRGNEQFF
>TRBJ1-3|NA|NA|TRBV2|14
TGTGCCAGCCGCAGAGAGCGCTCTGGAAACACCATATATTTT
CASRRERSGNTIYF
>TRBJ2-7|NA|NA|TRBV5-1|15
TGCGCCAGCAGCTTGGCGCCAGGGGAATCCTACGAGCAGTACTTC
CASSLAPGESYEQYF
>TRBJ1-6|NA|few|TRBV3-1/TRBV3-2|13
TGTGCCAGCAGCACAGGATATAATTCACCCCTCCACTTT
CASSTGYNSPLHF
>TRBJ2-7|TRBD1|NA|TRBV14|17
TGTGCCAGCAGCCAAGAAGGATGGGGACAGGGGAACTACGAGCAGTACTTC
CASSQEGWGQGNYEQYF
>TRBJ2-7|TRBD1|NA|TRBV19|14
TGTGCCAGTAGTCCGGCAGGGGGATTGTACGAGCAGTACTTC
CASSPAGGLYEQYF
>TRBJ1-6|TRBD1|NA|TRBV28|19
TGTGCCAGCAGTTCGGGACAGGGGGGCGTAGGTTCCTATAATTCACCCCTCCACTTT
CASSSGQGGVGSYNSPLHF
>TRBJ1-2|NA|NA|TRBV4-2|15
TGTGCCAGCACCCCACAAAGCCAGGTCAACTATGGCTACACCTTC
CASTPQSQVNYGYTF
>TRBJ1-2|NA|NA|TRBV2|12
TGTGCCAGCAGTGACCGGGGAAAGGGCCCCACCTTC
CASSDRGKGPTF
>TRBJ2-1|TRBD1|few|TRBV5-1|16
TGCGCCAGCAGTCTGTTAGGGACAGCTAGCTACAATGAGCAGTTCTTC
CASSLLGTASYNEQFF
>TRBJ2-3|NA|NA|TRBV5-1|14
TGCGCCAGCAGCTTTAACAGAGACACAGATACGCAGTATTTT
CASSFNRDTDTQYF
>TRBJ2-4|NA|many|TRBV5-1|13
TGCGCCAGCAGTAACGGGGGTCTCCCCGGGCAGTACTTC
CASSNGGLPGQYF
>TRBJ1-2|TRBD1|once|TRBV19|17
TGTGCCAGTACCCCTACTCTCCCGACAGGGGAGGACTATGGCTACACCTTC
CASTPTLPTGEDYGYTF
>TRBJ2-1|TRBD2|NA|TRBV3-1/TRBV3-2|17
TGTGCCAGCAGCCAAGATCGGCTGGCGGGAGTGGTGAATGAGCAGTTCTTC
CASSQDRLAGVVNEQFF
>TRBJ2-2|NA|NA|TRBV27|14
TGTGCCAGCCGACCGGCGGGGAACACCGGGGAGCTGTTTTTT
CASRPAGNTGELFF
>TRBJ2-3|NA|NA|TRBV9|15
TGTGCCAGCAGCGTAGTGGGGGGAATCACAGATACGCAGTATTTT
CASSVVGGITDTQYF
>TRBJ1-1|NA|NA|TRBV19|14
TGTGCCAGTAGTCCAAGCCTCACAGGGAGCGAAGCTTTCTTT
CASSPSLTGSEAFF
>TRBJ1-1|NA|NA|TRBV18|15
TGTGCCAGCTCCCCAAGACAGGCAAGTGACACTGAAGCTTTCTTT
CASSPRQASDTEAFF
>TRBJ2-1|NA|NA|TRBV6-6|12
TGTGCCAGCAGTACACAGGGAGAAGAGCAGTTCTTC
CASSTQGEEQFF
>TRBJ2-7|TRBD2|few|TRBV28|15
TGTGCCAGCCGACGTCGGCTAGCGGGAGAGTACGAGCAGTACTTC
CASRRRLAGEYEQYF
>TRBJ1-5|NA|NA|TRBV6-5|13
TGTGCCAGCAGGAGAGGGGGAAATCAGCCCCAGCATTTT
CASRRGGNQPQHF
>TRBJ2-3|TRBD2|few|TRBV7-9|18
TGTGCCAGCAGCCCAAAGGCGCTAGCGGGAGGACGCACAGATACGCAGTATTTT
CASSPKALAGGRTDTQYF
>TRBJ1-2|TRBD1|few|TRBV19|14
TGTGCCAGTAGGACGGACAGGGGAAGCTATGGCTACACCTTC
CASRTDRGSYGYTF
>TRBJ2-7|TRBD2|NA|TRBV24-1|17
TGTGCCACCAGTGATTCACCGGGGGGTGGAGAGGGCTACGAGCAGTACTTC
CATSDSPGGGEGYEQYF
>TRBJ1-5|NA|NA|TRBV19|15
TGTGCCAGTAGTATAATCGAGGCAGGGTACCAGCCCCAGCATTTT
CASSIIEAGYQPQHF
>TRBJ1-5|NA|NA|TRBV30|13
TGTGCCTGGAGTGTGGGCGCCCCACAGCCCCAGCATTTT
CAWSVGAPQPQHF
>TRBJ2-3|NA|NA|TRBV6-5|15
TGTGCCAGCACCACCCAGTGGAGTCCGCCAGATACGCAGTATTTT
CASTTQWSPPDTQYF
>TRBJ2-7|TRBD2|NA|TRBV27|15
TGTGCCAGCAGTTCCCGACTAGCGGGAATCTACGAGCAGTACTTC
CASSSRLAGIYEQYF
>TRBJ1-5|TRBD1|NA|TRBV27|16
TGTGCCAGCAGTAAAGGCGGGACAGGGGTGATTCAGCCCCAGCATTTT
CASSKGGTGVIQPQHF